This T cell receptor beta chain was recorded in a study of Graves' ophthalmopathy and Graves' hyperthyroidism. General study results and limits: Blood was where most expanded thyroid clonotypes above 0.001 frequency also turned up. With just over 70% sensitivity and around 79% specificity, the model predicted ophthalmopathy progression. Ophthalmopathy cases were distinguished from stable hyperthyroidism by a 13-signature model, reaching 85% to 90% sensitivity and 81.08% specificity.

The CDR3 has 12 amino acids. CDR1 and CDR2 from the germline V gene are MNHNS and SASEGT. V dropped 6 bases and J dropped 11 bases, with 14 bases sitting between them. Concerning this clonotype: Its target is not known.

RNA transcripts yielded amplified TCR beta CDR3 regions. Investigators did first-round RT-PCR with HTBI primers, then second-round multiplex PCR. Via MiXCR, TCRdb re-called the multiplex PCR reads, giving one row per CDR3 protein. The table has around 590,000 distinct CDR3 sequences, roughly 39% seen once. The source of this sequence is an adult man with Graves' hyperthyroidism. The sample consisted of peripheral blood or thyroid tissue (not recorded which). The chain has TRBV6-1 and TRBJ1-5; D unclear. The CDR3 DNA sequence: TGTGCCAGCAGAGGAGGAGATTCGTCCCAGCATTTT. Its translation is CASRGGDSSQHF.